Listed below are T cell receptor beta chains from one sample, sequenced in a study of regulatory T cells in long-lasting Graves disease. TCRdb redid the calling of the multiplex PCR reads with MiXCR, one entry per CDR3 protein. The profile shows about 400,000 distinct CDR3 sequences, around 15% of them singletons. These same data were also listed under a study on T cells in Graves' hyperthyroidism and ophthalmopathy.

The sequencing here drew on peripheral blood mononuclear cells (PBMCs), taken at new diagnosis, from a patient treated with antithyroid drugs. The origin of the receptors is a woman aged 18-29 years with Graves disease. Both conserved end residues are part of each CDR3. Fields, in order: V gene, clone size, J gene, D gene, CDR3 protein, CDR3 DNA. D genes are given only for firm matches. The size entry is marked missing in some rows and otherwise reads once, few, many or a size class.

>TRBV20-1|many|TRBJ2-1|NA
CSASLVRLVSYNEQFF
TGCAGTGCTAGTTTGGTTAGACTTGTCTCCTACAATGAGCAGTTCTTC
>TRBV5-5|NA|TRBJ1-1|NA
CASSLQDFQGTEAFF
TGTGCCAGCAGCTTGCAGGATTTCCAGGGGACTGAAGCTTTCTTT
>TRBV6-1|NA|TRBJ2-2|TRBD1
CASSRRDRGSDTGELFF
TGTGCCAGCAGCCGCCGGGACAGGGGATCGGACACCGGGGAGCTGTTTTTT
>TRBV9|NA|TRBJ2-3|NA
CASTTADSDTQYF
TGTGCCAGCACCACGGCTGATTCGGATACGCAGTATTTT
>TRBV2|NA|TRBJ1-6|NA
CASSETAPLHF
TGTGCCAGCAGCGAAACAGCACCCCTCCACTTT
>TRBV6-2/TRBV6-3|many|TRBJ2-1|TRBD2
CASSLSGRASNEQFF
TGTGCCAGCAGTCTCAGCGGGAGGGCCAGCAATGAGCAGTTCTTC
>TRBV9|NA|TRBJ2-2|NA
CASSVEGRIGELFF
TGTGCCAGCAGCGTAGAGGGCCGGATCGGGGAGCTGTTTTTT
>TRBV20-1|many|TRBJ1-5|NA
CSASDSYSNQPQHF
TGCAGTGCGAGCGACAGTTATAGCAATCAGCCCCAGCATTTT
>TRBV6-1|NA|TRBJ2-5|NA
CASRKQGFWETQYF
TGTGCCAGCAGAAAACAGGGATTTTGGGAGACCCAGTACTTC
>TRBV28|NA|TRBJ2-3|TRBD2
CASTSPGGGRGSTDTQYF
TGTGCCAGCACCTCCCCCGGAGGCGGGAGAGGGAGCACAGATACGCAGTATTTT
>TRBV5-1|NA|TRBJ2-5|TRBD2
CASSFLAGEGETQYF
TGCGCCAGCAGCTTTCTAGCGGGAGAAGGAGAGACCCAGTACTTC
>TRBV3-1|NA|TRBJ1-4|TRBD1
CVSNPGGFANEKLLF
TGTGTCAGCAATCCAGGGGGCTTTGCTAATGAAAAACTGCTTTTT
>TRBV5-6|once|TRBJ2-7|NA
CASSLVGGRSAYEQYF
TGTGCCAGCAGCTTGGTGGGGGGTCGGTCGGCCTACGAGCAGTACTTC
>TRBV9|NA|TRBJ2-1|TRBD2
CASSVGGLAEQFF
TGTGCCAGCAGCGTAGGGGGACTAGCGGAGCAGTTCTTC
>TRBV7-3|few|TRBJ1-5|NA
CASSPFRVGSNQPQHF
TGTGCCAGCAGCCCATTCAGGGTAGGTAGCAATCAGCCCCAGCATTTT
>TRBV25-1|NA|TRBJ2-6|TRBD2
CASSPGGGRSGANVLTF
TGTGCCAGCAGCCCTGGGGGGGGGAGGTCTGGGGCCAACGTCCTGACTTTC
>TRBV16|few|TRBJ1-1|NA
CASSHPGRRTEAFF
TGTGCCAGCAGCCATCCAGGCCGCAGAACTGAAGCTTTCTTT
>TRBV2|NA|TRBJ2-7|NA
CASSEGLGRGSYEQYF
TGTGCCAGCAGTGAGGGTCTGGGCAGGGGATCCTACGAGCAGTACTTC
>TRBV2|many|TRBJ2-7|TRBD2
CASCRDSGSYEQYF
TGTGCCAGCTGTCGAGATAGCGGGAGCTACGAGCAGTACTTC
>TRBV18|many|TRBJ2-1|TRBD2
CASSPPPSGRINEQFF
TGTGCCAGCTCACCACCGCCTAGCGGGAGGATCAATGAGCAGTTCTTC
>TRBV6-2/TRBV6-3|NA|TRBJ2-2|TRBD2
CASSPGLAGDLGELFF
TGTGCCAGCAGTCCGGGACTAGCGGGAGACCTCGGGGAGCTGTTTTTT
>TRBV4-2|NA|TRBJ1-4|TRBD1
CASSRERTGLNEKLFF
TGTGCCAGCAGCCGAGAAAGGACAGGGCTGAATGAAAAACTGTTTTTT
>TRBV5-1|many|TRBJ1-4|NA
CASSLGTETTNEKLFF
TGCGCCAGCAGCTTGGGGACGGAGACAACTAATGAAAAACTGTTTTTT
>TRBV7-2|many|TRBJ2-7|TRBD2
CASSLGGVEGTYEQYF
TGTGCCAGCAGCTTGGGAGGGGTCGAGGGTACCTACGAGCAGTACTTC
>TRBV14|few|TRBJ2-4|TRBD1
CASSRDDRGRVQYF
TGTGCCAGCAGCCGAGACGACAGGGGAAGGGTTCAGTACTTC
>TRBV20-1|many|TRBJ2-7|TRBD1
CSAGYRGRVYEQYF
TGCAGTGCTGGATACAGGGGTAGGGTCTACGAGCAGTACTTC
>TRBV5-6|few|TRBJ2-1|NA
CASRRGGLSDEQFF
TGTGCCAGCAGGAGAGGAGGACTAAGCGATGAGCAGTTCTTC
>TRBV11-2|many|TRBJ2-7|TRBD1
CASSWSGRGNYEQYF
TGTGCCAGCAGCTGGTCTGGCAGGGGGAACTACGAGCAGTACTTC
>TRBV19|NA|TRBJ2-1|TRBD2
CASSTGRTRAVNEQFF
TGTGCCAGTAGTACAGGTAGGACTAGGGCCGTCAATGAGCAGTTCTTC
>TRBV15|few|TRBJ1-1|TRBD1
CATSRGGQGEAFF
TGTGCCACCAGCAGAGGTGGACAGGGTGAAGCTTTCTTT
>TRBV9|NA|TRBJ1-3|NA
CASSTLRDGGNTIYF
TGTGCCAGCAGCACCCTCCGGGACGGGGGAAACACCATATATTTT
>TRBV20-1|NA|TRBJ1-2|NA
CSADGRVGYTF
TGCAGTGCTGACGGTAGGGTAGGCTACACCTTC
>TRBV5-1|many|TRBJ2-7|NA
CASRRGSYEQYF
TGCGCCAGCAGGAGGGGTTCCTACGAGCAGTACTTC
>TRBV27|few|TRBJ1-5|NA
CASSLAGSNGNQPQHF
TGTGCCAGCAGTTTAGCCGGCAGTAACGGCAATCAGCCCCAGCATTTT
>TRBV12-3/TRBV12-4|NA|TRBJ2-2|TRBD2
CASTFPGGGLYTGELFF
TGTGCCAGCACCTTCCCCGGCGGGGGGCTTTACACCGGGGAGCTGTTTTTT
>TRBV7-2|many|TRBJ2-7|NA
CASSLIRGDEQYF
TGTGCCAGCAGCTTGATTCGCGGAGACGAGCAGTACTTC
>TRBV9|few|TRBJ2-7|NA
CASSVAPWYEQYF
TGTGCCAGCAGTGTTGCGCCGTGGTACGAGCAGTACTTC
>TRBV13|few|TRBJ1-4|NA
CASSLAGTENEKLFF
TGCGCCAGCAGCCTGGCCGGGACGGAAAATGAAAAACTGTTTTTT
>TRBV5-1|NA|TRBJ2-3|NA
CASSLEGGGHTDTQYF
TGCGCCAGCAGCTTGGAGGGGGGAGGCCACACAGATACGCAGTATTTT
>TRBV6-9|NA|TRBJ1-3|NA
CASSYGDIRYF
TGTGCCAGCAGTTACGGGGACATCAGATATTTT
>TRBV7-2|many|TRBJ1-3|TRBD1
CASSPGTASGNTIYF
TGTGCCAGCAGCCCTGGGACAGCCTCTGGAAACACCATATATTTT
>TRBV12-3/TRBV12-4|few|TRBJ1-4|NA
CASSFWGEKLFF
TGTGCCAGCAGTTTTTGGGGTGAAAAACTGTTTTTT
>TRBV20-1|once|TRBJ2-7|TRBD2
CSARGVAGTYEQYF
TGCAGTGCCAGGGGAGTAGCGGGAACCTACGAGCAGTACTTC
>TRBV7-2|many|TRBJ2-1|TRBD1
CASSFGTGTGLSNEQFF
TGTGCCAGCAGTTTCGGAACCGGGACAGGGCTTTCAAATGAGCAGTTCTTC
>TRBV30|many|TRBJ2-4|NA
CAWGTLAKNIQYF
TGTGCCTGGGGGACTCTAGCCAAAAACATTCAGTACTTC
>TRBV28|many|TRBJ1-5|NA
CASKTGVQPQHF
TGTGCCTCCAAGACCGGGGTTCAGCCCCAGCATTTT
>TRBV18|many|TRBJ2-1|NA
CASSPPALHKGNEQFF
TGTGCCAGCTCACCCCCGGCCTTACACAAAGGCAATGAGCAGTTCTTC
>TRBV12-5|few|TRBJ2-2|NA
CASGLVQGGTGELFF
TGTGCTAGTGGTTTGGTACAAGGGGGGACGGGGGAGCTGTTTTTT
>TRBV5-5|many|TRBJ1-4|NA
CASSFQGTDAEKLFF
TGTGCCAGCAGCTTTCAGGGTACGGACGCTGAAAAACTGTTTTTT
>TRBV3-1|many|TRBJ1-5|NA
CASSQGLHQPQHF
TGTGCCTCCTCGCAGGGGCTCCATCAGCCCCAGCATTTT
>TRBV20-1|many|TRBJ1-5|NA
CSAYRVPNQPQHF
TGCAGTGCTTACAGGGTCCCCAATCAGCCCCAGCATTTT
>TRBV12-3/TRBV12-4|many|TRBJ2-7|NA
CASSLGGPLGEQYF
TGTGCCAGCAGTTTAGGTGGTCCCCTGGGAGAGCAGTACTTC
>TRBV12-3/TRBV12-4|many|TRBJ2-3|NA
CASSIGQPLGDTQYF
TGTGCCAGCAGTATAGGACAGCCCCTAGGGGATACGCAGTATTTT
>TRBV2|NA|TRBJ2-1|TRBD2
CASRGLAAHNEQFF
TGTGCCAGCAGGGGACTAGCGGCTCACAATGAGCAGTTCTTC
>TRBV30|many|TRBJ1-2|NA
CAWGGARYGYTF
TGTGCCTGGGGGGGGGCGCGCTATGGCTACACCTTC